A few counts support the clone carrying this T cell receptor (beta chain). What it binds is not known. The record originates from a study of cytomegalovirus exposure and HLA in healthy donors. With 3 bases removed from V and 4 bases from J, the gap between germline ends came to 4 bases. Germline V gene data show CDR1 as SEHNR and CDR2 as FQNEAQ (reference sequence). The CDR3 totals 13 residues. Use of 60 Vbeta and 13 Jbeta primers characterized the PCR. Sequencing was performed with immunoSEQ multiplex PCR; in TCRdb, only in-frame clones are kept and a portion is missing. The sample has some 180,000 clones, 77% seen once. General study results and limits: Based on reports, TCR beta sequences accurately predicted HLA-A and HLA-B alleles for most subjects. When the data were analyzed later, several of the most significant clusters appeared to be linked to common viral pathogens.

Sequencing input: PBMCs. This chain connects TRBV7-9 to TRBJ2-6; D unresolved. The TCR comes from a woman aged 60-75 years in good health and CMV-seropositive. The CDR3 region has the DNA TGTGCCAGCAGCTTCTTCGGGGCCAACGTCCTGACTTTC. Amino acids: CASSFFGANVLTF.